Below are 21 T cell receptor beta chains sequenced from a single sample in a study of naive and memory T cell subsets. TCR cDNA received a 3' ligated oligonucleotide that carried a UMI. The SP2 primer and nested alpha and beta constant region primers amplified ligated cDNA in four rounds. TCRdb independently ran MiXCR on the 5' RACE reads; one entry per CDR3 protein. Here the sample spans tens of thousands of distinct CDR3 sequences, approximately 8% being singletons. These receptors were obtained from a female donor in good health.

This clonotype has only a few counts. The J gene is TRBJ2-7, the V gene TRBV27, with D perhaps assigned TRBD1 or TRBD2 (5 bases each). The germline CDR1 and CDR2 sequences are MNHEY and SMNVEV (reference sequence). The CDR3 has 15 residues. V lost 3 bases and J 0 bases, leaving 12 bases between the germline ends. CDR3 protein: CASSFGASDSYEQYF. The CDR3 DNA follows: TGTGCCAGCAGTTTCGGGGCGAGTGACTCCTACGAGCAGTACTTC.

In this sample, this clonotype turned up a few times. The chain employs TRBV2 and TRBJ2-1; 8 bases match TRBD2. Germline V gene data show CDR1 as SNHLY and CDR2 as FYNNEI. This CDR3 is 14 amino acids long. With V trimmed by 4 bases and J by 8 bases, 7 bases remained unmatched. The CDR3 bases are TGTGCCAGCAGTGTTCCCGGGACTAGGTATGAGCAGTTCTTC. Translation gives CASSVPGTRYEQFF.

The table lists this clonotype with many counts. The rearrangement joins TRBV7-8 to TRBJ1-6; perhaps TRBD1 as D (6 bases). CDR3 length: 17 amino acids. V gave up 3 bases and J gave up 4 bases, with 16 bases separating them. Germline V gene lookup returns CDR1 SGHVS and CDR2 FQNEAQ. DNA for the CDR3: TGTGCCAGCAGCTTTTGGGGGCCGGACCGTTATAATTCACCCCTCCACTTT. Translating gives CASSFWGPDRYNSPLHF.

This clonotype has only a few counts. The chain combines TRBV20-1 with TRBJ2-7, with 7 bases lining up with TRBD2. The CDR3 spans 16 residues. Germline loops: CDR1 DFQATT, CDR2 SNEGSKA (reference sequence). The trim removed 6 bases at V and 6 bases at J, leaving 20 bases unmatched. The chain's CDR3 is CSARHLLREDSREQYF. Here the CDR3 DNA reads TGCAGTGCACGACACCTCCTACGGGAGGATTCGCGCGAGCAGTACTTC.

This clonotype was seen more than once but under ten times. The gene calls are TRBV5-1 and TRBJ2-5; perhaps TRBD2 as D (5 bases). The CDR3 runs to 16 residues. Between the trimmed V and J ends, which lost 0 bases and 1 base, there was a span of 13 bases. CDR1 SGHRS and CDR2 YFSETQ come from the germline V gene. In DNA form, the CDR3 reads TGCGCCAGCAGCTTGGGTGGGAGTTGGGGCCAAGAGACCCAGTACTTC. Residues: CASSLGGSWGQETQYF.

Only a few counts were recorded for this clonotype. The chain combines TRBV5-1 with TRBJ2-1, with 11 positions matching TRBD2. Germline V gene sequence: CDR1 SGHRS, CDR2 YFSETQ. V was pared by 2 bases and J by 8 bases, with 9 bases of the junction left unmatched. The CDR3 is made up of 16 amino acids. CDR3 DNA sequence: TGCGCCAGCAGCTTTCGAGTAGTAGCGGGGGGGCATGAGCAGTTCTTC. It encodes CASSFRVVAGGHEQFF.

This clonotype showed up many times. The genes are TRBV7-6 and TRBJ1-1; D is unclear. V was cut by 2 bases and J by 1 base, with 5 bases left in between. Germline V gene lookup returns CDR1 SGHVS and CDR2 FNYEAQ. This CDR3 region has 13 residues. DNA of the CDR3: TGTGCCAGCAGCTTATACGAGAACACTGAAGCTTTCTTT. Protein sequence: CASSLYENTEAFF.

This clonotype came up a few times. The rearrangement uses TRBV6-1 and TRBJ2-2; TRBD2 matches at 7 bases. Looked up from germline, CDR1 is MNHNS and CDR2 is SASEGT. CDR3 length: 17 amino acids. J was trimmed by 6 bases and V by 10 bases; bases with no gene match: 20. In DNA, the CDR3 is TGTGCCACAAGGCTGGACCTGGGAGGGATGCAGTCCGGGGAGCTGTTTTTT. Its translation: CATRLDLGGMQSGELFF.

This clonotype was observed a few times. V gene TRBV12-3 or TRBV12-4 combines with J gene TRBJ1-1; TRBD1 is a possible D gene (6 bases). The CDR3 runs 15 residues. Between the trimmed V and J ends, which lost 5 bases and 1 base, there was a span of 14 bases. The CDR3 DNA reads TGTGCCAGCAGTAGATATTCGGACAGGAACACTGAAGCTTTCTTT. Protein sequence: CASSRYSDRNTEAFF.

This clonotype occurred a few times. The CDR3 loop is CASGLGLHSGANVLTF. CDR3 nucleotide sequence: TGTGCTAGTGGTTTGGGCCTCCACTCCGGGGCCAACGTCCTGACTTTC. The genes are TRBV12-5 and TRBJ2-6; the D is unclear. CDR1 is LGHNT, CDR2 FRNRAP, per germline. The CDR3 is 16 residues long. The V end was cut by 1 base, the J end by 4 bases, with 11 bases between.

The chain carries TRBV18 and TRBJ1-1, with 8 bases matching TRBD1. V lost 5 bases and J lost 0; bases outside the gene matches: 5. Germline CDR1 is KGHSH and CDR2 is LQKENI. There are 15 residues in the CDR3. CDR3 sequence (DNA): TGTGCCAGCTCAAAAAGACAGGGGATGAACACTGAAGCTTTCTTT. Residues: CASSKRQGMNTEAFF.

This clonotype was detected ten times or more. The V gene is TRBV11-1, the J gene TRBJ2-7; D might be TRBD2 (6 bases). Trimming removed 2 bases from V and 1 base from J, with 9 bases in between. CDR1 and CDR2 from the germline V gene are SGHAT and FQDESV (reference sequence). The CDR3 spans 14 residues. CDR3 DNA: TGTGCCAGCAGCTTAATTGGACTATCCTACGAGCAGTACTTC. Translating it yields CASSLIGLSYEQYF. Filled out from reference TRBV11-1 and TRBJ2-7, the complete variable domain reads EAEVAQSPRYKITEKSQAVAFWCDPISGHATLYWYRQILGQGPELLVQFQDESVVDDSQLPKDRFSAERLKGVDSTLKIQPAELGDSAMYLCASSLIGLSYEQYFGPGTRLTVT.

The CDR3 region is CSARESSGGYNEQFF. CDR3 DNA sequence: TGCAGTGCTAGGGAGAGTAGCGGGGGTTACAATGAGCAGTTCTTC. The gene calls are TRBV20-1 and TRBJ2-1, with TRBD2 matching 9 bases. The V segment lost 3 bases and the J segment 4 bases; nucleotides outside the gene matches: 7. The length of the CDR3 is 15 residues. Germline assignment: CDR1 DFQATT and CDR2 SNEGSKA (reference sequence).

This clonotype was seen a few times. Written as DNA, the CDR3 is TGTGCCAGCAGACTCGGGGGACTTAGCTCTGGGGCCAACGTCCTGACTTTC. Translation gives CASRLGGLSSGANVLTF. J is TRBJ2-6 and V is TRBV12-3 or TRBV12-4, with a tentative D call TRBD2 (6 bases). CDR3 size: 17 residues. The ends were cut back, 6 bases at V and 0 bases at J, with 15 bases in the middle.

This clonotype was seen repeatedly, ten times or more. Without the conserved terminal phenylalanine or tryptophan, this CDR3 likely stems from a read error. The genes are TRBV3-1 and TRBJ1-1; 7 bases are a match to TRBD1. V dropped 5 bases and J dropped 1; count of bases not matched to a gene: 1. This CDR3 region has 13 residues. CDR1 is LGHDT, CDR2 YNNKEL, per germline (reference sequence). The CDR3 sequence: CASSRQGNTEAFL. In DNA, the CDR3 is TGTGCCAGCAGCAGACAGGGGAACACTGAAGCTTTCCTT.

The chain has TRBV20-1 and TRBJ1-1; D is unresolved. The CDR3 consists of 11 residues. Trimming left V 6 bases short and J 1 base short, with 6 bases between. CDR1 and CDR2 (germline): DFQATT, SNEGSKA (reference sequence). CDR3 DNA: TGCAGTGCCCTACGGAACACTGAAGCTTTCTTT. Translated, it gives CSALRNTEAFF.

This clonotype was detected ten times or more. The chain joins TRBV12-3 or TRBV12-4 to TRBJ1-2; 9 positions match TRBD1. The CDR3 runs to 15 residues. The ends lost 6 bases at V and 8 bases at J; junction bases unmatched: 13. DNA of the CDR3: TGTGCCAGCAGGGAAATCGGGACAGGGAACCTAGGCTACACCTTC. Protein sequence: CASREIGTGNLGYTF.

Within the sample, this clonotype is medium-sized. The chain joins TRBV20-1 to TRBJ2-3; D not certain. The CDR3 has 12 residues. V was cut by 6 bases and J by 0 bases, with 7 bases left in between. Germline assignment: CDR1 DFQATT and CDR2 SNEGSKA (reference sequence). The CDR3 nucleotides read TGCAGTGCCAAAACTAGCACAGATACGCAGTATTTT. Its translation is CSAKTSTDTQYF.

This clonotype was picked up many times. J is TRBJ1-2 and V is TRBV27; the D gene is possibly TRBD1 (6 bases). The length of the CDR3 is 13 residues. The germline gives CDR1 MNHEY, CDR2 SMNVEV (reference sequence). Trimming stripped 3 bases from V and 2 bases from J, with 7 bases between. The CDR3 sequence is CASSFTGNYGYTF. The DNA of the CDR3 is TGTGCCAGCAGTTTTACAGGGAACTATGGCTACACCTTC.

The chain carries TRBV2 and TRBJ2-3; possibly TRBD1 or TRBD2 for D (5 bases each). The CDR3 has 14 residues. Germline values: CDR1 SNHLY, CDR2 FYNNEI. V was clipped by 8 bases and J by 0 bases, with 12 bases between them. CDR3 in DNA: TGTGCCAGCTGCCGGGACGGAAGCACAGATACGCAGTATTTT. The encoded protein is CASCRDGSTDTQYF.

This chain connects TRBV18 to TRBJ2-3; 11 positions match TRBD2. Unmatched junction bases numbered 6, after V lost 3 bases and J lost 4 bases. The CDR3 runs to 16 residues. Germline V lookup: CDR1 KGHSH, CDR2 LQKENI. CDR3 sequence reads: CASSPTTSGRSDTQYF. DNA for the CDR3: TGTGCCAGCTCACCGACAACTAGCGGGAGATCAGATACGCAGTATTTT.